The 20 T cell receptor beta chains reported below all come from one sample, sequenced in a study of blood T cell repertoires in COVID-19. Measured with immunoSEQ multiplex PCR; TCRdb has only the in-frame clones, and not every one. The sample includes under 150,000 clones, about three quarters of them seen just once. The sequenced material came from peripheral blood. Receptors originate from a woman of 80 years or more with active or convalescent COVID-19.

The chain has TRBV6-5 and TRBJ1-1; 7 bases map to TRBD1. Germline V gene sequence: CDR1 MNHEY, CDR2 SVGAGI. The CDR3 sequence is 15 residues long. V lost 5 bases and J lost 8; bases outside the gene matches: 14. The CDR3 bases are TGTGCCAGCAGTCCAGGACAGGTTCCCCCCCTAGAAGCTTTCTTT. It codes for CASSPGQVPPLEAFF.

V usage is TRBV2 and J usage is TRBJ2-1; TRBD2 agrees at 13 bases. The V gene's germline CDR1 is SNHLY and CDR2 FYNNEI. This CDR3 is built from 16 residues. The ends lost 7 bases at V and 15 bases at J; junction bases unmatched: 18. CDR3 loop: CASKSTLAGGYPRRFF. The DNA for the CDR3 is TGTGCCAGCAAATCGACACTAGCGGGGGGGTATCCCCGACGGTTCTTC.

This chain links TRBV6-5 with TRBJ2-1, with D unresolved. Trimming stripped 0 bases from V and 0 bases from J, with 9 bases between. From germline, CDR1 is MNHEY and CDR2 SVGAGI. The CDR3 consists of 16 residues. The DNA of the CDR3 is TGTGCCAGCAGTTACTCGGGCAGCCGCTCCTACAATGAGCAGTTCTTC. Residues: CASSYSGSRSYNEQFF.

This clone was counted many times. The CDR3 is CASSQGQADTEAFF. The CDR3 DNA reads TGCGCCAGCAGCCAAGGACAGGCGGACACTGAAGCTTTCTTT. The chain recombines TRBV4-3 with TRBJ1-1; a possible D gene is TRBD1 (6 bases). Germline-derived CDR1 and CDR2 are LGHNA and YSLEER. Trimming removed 1 base from V and 3 bases from J, with 9 bases in between. This CDR3 region has 14 residues.

The rearrangement joins TRBV29-1 to TRBJ1-1; tentative D call: TRBD1 (6 bases). Germline V gene lookup returns CDR1 SQVTM and CDR2 ANQGSEA. Trimming took off 7 bases at V and 0 bases at J, with 12 bases between the two ends. CDR3 length: 13 amino acids. The CDR3 DNA follows: TGCAGCGGGAAGACAGGCATGAACACTGAAGCTTTCTTT. This codes for CSGKTGMNTEAFF.

V gene TRBV4-2 combines with J gene TRBJ2-7; 9 bases agree with TRBD1. V lost 8 bases and J lost 2; bases outside the gene matches: 10. Looked up from germline, CDR1 is LGHNA and CDR2 is YNFKEQ. This CDR3 is 15 amino acids long. CDR3 amino acids: CASGYSGTGTYEQYF. CDR3 coding DNA: TGTGCCAGCGGGTACTCCGGGACAGGGACCTACGAGCAGTACTTC.

The genes are TRBV5-4 and TRBJ1-1; the match to TRBD1 covers 7 bases. Trimming at V came to 3 bases and at J to 0 bases, leaving 5 bases not matched to a gene. The CDR3 contains 15 residues. CDR1 and CDR2 from the germline V gene are SGHNT and YYREEE (reference sequence). CDR3 amino acids: CASSSPGQLNTEAFF. CDR3 nucleotide sequence: TGTGCCAGCAGCTCGCCGGGACAGTTGAACACTGAAGCTTTCTTT.

This clone was seen only once. The chain employs TRBV9 and TRBJ2-1, with 14 bases matching TRBD2. The CDR3 spans 15 residues. Germline V gene lookup returns CDR1 SGDLS and CDR2 YYNGEE. V was clipped by 4 bases and J by 14 bases; unmatched bases: 11. CDR3 residues: CASSLSATSGGAEFF. CDR3 nucleotide sequence: TGTGCCAGCAGCCTGTCGGCGACTAGCGGGGGGGCTGAGTTCTTC.

J is TRBJ2-3 and V is TRBV7-3, with D unresolved. The V end was cut by 2 bases, the J end by 5 bases, with 11 bases between. The germline V gene encodes CDR1 SGHTA and CDR2 FQGTGA. The CDR3 length is 14 residues. The CDR3 sequence: CASSLSGIEDTQYF. Written as DNA, the CDR3 is TGTGCCAGCAGCTTATCGGGTATTGAAGATACGCAGTATTTT.

This clone was detected once. The V call is TRBV9, the J call TRBJ1-2; D not resolved. V was cut by 0 bases and J by 0 bases, with 9 bases left in between. CDR3 size: 15 residues. Germline V gene sequence: CDR1 SGDLS, CDR2 YYNGEE. CDR3 sequence: CASSVVAETNYGYTF. CDR3 in DNA: TGTGCCAGCAGCGTAGTGGCGGAAACTAACTATGGCTACACCTTC.

The V and J genes are TRBV5-1 and TRBJ2-7, with 8 bases fitting TRBD1. The CDR3 sequence is 16 residues long. V shed 2 bases and J 1 base; nucleotides not matched to a gene: 8. Germline assignment: CDR1 SGHRS and CDR2 YFSETQ. The CDR3 region has the DNA TGCGCCAGCAGCTTACCCCGGGACAGGAGTTCCTACGAGCAGTACTTC. Residues: CASSLPRDRSSYEQYF.

This clone occurred once. The chain links TRBV30 to TRBJ2-6; D is ambiguous. Germline-derived CDR1 and CDR2 are GTSNPN and SVGIG (reference sequence). CDR3 length: 14 amino acids. Trimming left V 3 bases short and J 2 bases short, with 8 bases between. The CDR3 nucleotides are TGTGCCTGGAGGGGCTGGCCTGGGGCCAACGTCCTGACTTTC. Translated, it gives CAWRGWPGANVLTF.

The chain uses TRBV6-2 or TRBV6-3 and TRBJ1-4; D ambiguous. Trimming cost V 0 bases and J 5 bases, with 19 bases left between them. CDR3 size: 18 residues. Germline V lookup: CDR1 MNHEY, CDR2 SVGEGT. The CDR3 bases are TGTGCCAGCAGTTACTCGTCCGCTGAACTCAACTACAATGAAAAACTGTTTTTT. This gives the protein CASSYSSAELNYNEKLFF.

This chain joins TRBV7-9 and TRBJ1-5; 7 nucleotides agree with TRBD1. V lost 4 bases, J lost 3 bases, and 6 bases stayed unmatched. The CDR3 has 15 residues. CDR1 is SEHNR, CDR2 FQNEAQ, per germline (reference sequence). Written as DNA, the CDR3 is TGTGCCAGCAGCTCCTCGACAGGGTACAATCAGCCCCAGCATTTT. Amino acids: CASSSSTGYNQPQHF.

The chain has TRBV25-1 and TRBJ1-4, with D hard to call. Trimming left V 5 bases short and J 13 bases short, with 11 bases between. This CDR3 spans 11 amino acids. Germline CDR1 and CDR2: MGHDK and SYGVNS. The CDR3 protein is CASSSPTGLFF. The CDR3 DNA is TGTGCCAGCAGTTCACCCACCGGACTGTTTTTT.

The genes are TRBV11-1 and TRBJ1-6; 9 bases align to TRBD1. This CDR3 is 16 amino acids long. V was clipped by 3 bases and J by 10 bases; unmatched bases: 10. Germline loops: CDR1 SGHAT, CDR2 FQDESV (reference sequence). The CDR3 reads CASSFGRDRDGSPLHF. The CDR3 nucleotides read TGTGCCAGCAGCTTCGGCCGGGACAGGGACGGCTCACCCCTCCACTTT.

V gene TRBV2 combines with J gene TRBJ2-1; TRBD2 matches 10 bases. CDR1 is SNHLY, CDR2 FYNNEI, per germline. This CDR3 is 15 amino acids long. V lost 1 base and J lost 7; bases outside the gene matches: 4. The CDR3: CASSEVAGGGNEQFF. In DNA, the CDR3 is TGTGCCAGCAGTGAAGTAGCGGGGGGAGGAAATGAGCAGTTCTTC. The full variable domain, with the rest looked up from reference TRBV2 and TRBJ2-1, is EPEVTQTPSHQVTQMGQEVILRCVPISNHLYFYWYRQILGQKVEFLVSFYNNEISEKSEIFDDQFSVERPDGSNFTLKIRSTKLEDSAMYFCASSEVAGGGNEQFFGPGTRLTVL.

This clone was seen only a few times. The chain uses TRBV28 and TRBJ1-4, with TRBD1 as a possible D gene (5 bases). CDR1 and CDR2 from the germline V gene are MDHEN and SYDVKM. CDR3 size: 15 residues. Trimming left V 4 bases short and J 3 bases short, with 12 bases between. The CDR3, as DNA: TGTGCCAGCAGTTCGGCAGGGTCGGCTAATGAAAAACTGTTTTTT. As protein: CASSSAGSANEKLFF.

The J gene is TRBJ1-2, the V gene TRBV29-1; D not certain. This CDR3 contains 12 residues. Germline lookup yields CDR1 SQVTM and CDR2 ANQGSEA. With 5 bases removed from V and 1 base from J, the gap between germline ends came to 8 bases. The CDR3 is CSVRERNYGYTF. CDR3 nucleotides: TGCAGCGTTCGGGAGCGTAACTATGGCTACACCTTC.

This chain joins TRBV9 and TRBJ1-2, with D possibly being TRBD1 (6 bases). Looked up from germline, CDR1 is SGDLS and CDR2 is YYNGEE. The CDR3 extends over 14 amino acids. The ends were cut back, 1 base at V and 4 bases at J, with 11 bases in the middle. CDR3 coding DNA: TGTGCCAGCAGCGTATTGGGGGCCTCCTATGGCTACACCTTC. Translated: CASSVLGASYGYTF.